This TCR beta chain originates from a study of T cells in Graves' hyperthyroidism and ophthalmopathy. There were TCR beta CDR3 regions amplified from RNA transcripts. HTBI primers drove first-round RT-PCR of the TCR CDR3. Via MiXCR, TCRdb re-called the multiplex PCR reads, giving one row per CDR3 protein. Here the sample spans hundreds of thousands of distinct CDR3 sequences, 30% to 40% being singletons. The CDR3 length is 12 residues. The V end lost 2 bases, the J end lost 9 bases, and 11 bases lay between the germline ends. Germline V gives CDR1 SQVTM, CDR2 ANQGSEA. In this sample, this clonotype turned up many times. The authors obtained PBMCs from 10 ml of fresh peripheral blood.

The rearrangement uses TRBV29-1 and TRBJ1-5; a possible D gene is TRBD1 (5 bases). The origin of this receptor is a woman in her forties with Graves' hyperthyroidism. The sample was blood. CDR3 in DNA: TGCAGCGTTGAAACAGGCGGGGGGCCCCAGCATTTT. Its protein is CSVETGGGPQHF.